This T cell receptor (beta chain) was sequenced in a study of blood T cell repertoires in COVID-19. Looking at the study overall: Samples representing acute and convalescent COVID-19 were sourced from the United States, Italy and Spain. T cells, B-cell-depleted T cells, or PBMCs supplied cDNA or gDNA.

Profiled with immunoSEQ multiplex PCR; TCRdb holds only in-frame clones, not every one. The table includes 490,000 or so clones, 88% detected once. Cohorts were based on clinical histories the participants reported. The sequence was collected from a woman aged 55-70 years who had recovered from COVID-19. Sample: PBMCs or T cells enriched from blood (not recorded which).

The CDR3 sequence: CASRTSRYTGELFF. DNA for the CDR3: TGTGCCAGCAGGACCTCCAGGTACACCGGGGAGCTGTTTTTT. This sequence joins TRBV6-5 and TRBJ2-2; D call uncertain. The CDR3 length is 14 residues. V lost 6 bases and J 3 bases, leaving 11 bases between the germline ends. CDR1 and CDR2 from the germline V gene are MNHEY and SVGAGI.